This T cell receptor (beta chain) derives from a study of blood T cell repertoires in COVID-19. The wider study: T cells, B-cell-depleted T cells, or PBMCs supplied cDNA or gDNA.

The CDR3 extends over 14 amino acids. With 3 bases clipped from V and 7 bases from J, the junction kept 3 bases outside the gene matches. CDR1 SGHRS and CDR2 YFSETQ come from the germline V gene. Across 24 US areas, participants ranged in age from about 18 to 90 years. Cohorts were assigned according to the clinical history that participants reported. As originally analysed: Amplification with reference gene primers provided the estimates of nucleated cell counts. Measured with immunoSEQ multiplex PCR; TCRdb has only the in-frame clones, and not every one. V and J calls and clone size are copied from that table; D and trimming were computed from the DNA. This sample yields approximately 150,000 clones, of which around 84% are seen a single time; around 2.4% belongs to the top ten. This clone has more than one count but fewer than ten.

The chain links TRBV5-1 to TRBJ1-6; TRBD1 matches at 8 bases. Sequenced material: PBMCs or T cells enriched from blood (not recorded which). The sequence derives from a middle-aged man with acute COVID-19. CDR3 protein: CASSSGTGNSPLHF. The CDR3 DNA sequence: TGCGCCAGCAGCTCCGGGACAGGAAATTCACCCCTCCACTTT.